The TCR beta chain described here comes from a study of blood T cell repertoires in COVID-19. Study background: Material from acute and convalescent COVID-19 was sourced from the United States, Italy and Spain.

Original handling: Counts of nucleated cells, estimated from reference gene primer amplification, were obtained. The method was immunoSEQ multiplex PCR; TCRdb's version includes in-frame clones alone and lacks a portion of them. V, J and clone size derive from that table, while D and trimming were established from the DNA sequence. The sample lists around 98,000 clones; nearly 90% were seen once. The sequenced sample consisted of peripheral blood. The source of this sequence is a man aged 70 or older with acute or convalescent COVID-19.

CDR3 sequence: CASTRGFEAFF. The CDR3 region has the DNA TGTGCCAGCACTCGGGGTTTTGAAGCTTTCTTT. V is TRBV28 and J is TRBJ1-1, with D uncertain. Trimming took off 7 bases at V and 7 bases at J, with 10 bases between the two ends. The CDR3 is 11 residues long. Germline V gives CDR1 MDHEN, CDR2 SYDVKM.